One and the same sample provided the 24 T cell receptor beta chains below, sequenced in a study of persistence of HIV-infected CD4 T cells. No antigen has been identified for these receptors. Overlapping HIV-1 Gag 15-mer peptides at roughly 1 ug per peptide per mL were used. Sorted nonresponding memory CD4+ T cells were CD40L-negative, CD69-negative, CD45RO-high. This was the immunoSEQ version 4 assay in survey mode. The method was immunoSEQ multiplex PCR; TCRdb's version includes in-frame clones alone and lacks a portion of them. The sample has 36,000 or so clones, approximately 78% seen once; the top ten hold almost 1%. This sample comprised cultured CD4+ T cells from PBMCs, obtained from a patient who received antiretroviral therapy. These TCRs come from an adult with HIV. The donor label of this sample is uncertain.

For this clone: An end of the junction differs from the germline gene, which may be a read error. The chain employs TRBV2 and TRBJ2-1; D perhaps matches TRBD2 (5 bases). Germline CDR1 SNHLY, CDR2 FYNNEI. CDR3 length equals 11 residues. The CDR3 protein is CASREEGPQFF. Written as DNA, the CDR3 is TGTGCCAGCAGGGAAGAGGGCCCGCAGTTCTTC. The full variable domain, its missing parts supplied by reference TRBV2 and TRBJ2-1, is EPEVTQTPSHQVTQMGQEVILRCVPISNHLYFYWYRQILGQKVEFLVSFYNNEISEKSEIFDDQFSVERPDGSNFTLKIRSTKLEDSAMYFCASREEGPQFFGPGTRLTVL.

The chain has TRBV24-1 and TRBJ2-2; 7 bases are shared with TRBD1. Germline values: CDR1 KGHDR, CDR2 SFDVKD. V was pared by 3 bases and J by 0 bases, with 3 bases of the junction left unmatched. The CDR3 consists of 16 residues. The CDR3 nucleotides are TGTGCCACCAGTGATGCCGGGACAGCGAACACCGGGGAGCTGTTTTTT. Its translation is CATSDAGTANTGELFF.

The gene calls are TRBV7-3 and TRBJ1-1, with TRBD1 matching 7 bases. CDR1 is SGHTA, CDR2 FQGTGA, per germline. J gave up 6 bases and V 5 bases, and 12 bases lay outside the gene matches. The CDR3 length is 15 residues. The CDR3, as DNA: TGTGCCAGCAGCCCTATAGTGACAGGGACCGCTGAAGCTTTCTTT. It specifies CASSPIVTGTAEAFF.

This chain connects TRBV6-5 to TRBJ1-2, with a possible D match to TRBD1 (5 bases). Germline values: CDR1 MNHEY, CDR2 SVGAGI. The CDR3 is 15 residues long. Trimming took off 7 bases at V and 0 bases at J, with 15 bases between the two ends. The CDR3 nucleotides are TGTGCCAGCATCGAAGGGGCAGGAGCTAACTATGGCTACACCTTC. It is translated as CASIEGAGANYGYTF.

The chain carries TRBV5-3 and TRBJ1-2; 7 positions agree with TRBD1. TRBV5-3 is assigned to the ORF class and has an uncertain function. CDR3 length: 14 residues. J lost 3 bases, V lost 10 bases, and 12 bases had no gene match. This CDR3 reads CADPGGAGDYGYTF. The CDR3 bases are TGTGCCGACCCAGGGGGGGCGGGGGACTATGGCTACACCTTC.

The J gene is TRBJ1-2, the V gene TRBV19; D is undetermined. The germline gives CDR1 LNHDA, CDR2 SQIVND (reference sequence). V dropped 0 bases and J dropped 3 bases, with 11 bases sitting between them. The CDR3 is 15 residues long. This CDR3 is CASSIDRRQDYGYTF. CDR3 sequence (DNA): TGTGCCAGTAGTATAGATCGGCGCCAAGACTATGGCTACACCTTC. Drawing the rest from reference TRBV19 and TRBJ1-2, the complete variable domain is DGGITQSPKYLFRKEGQNVTLSCEQNLNHDAMYWYRQDPGQGLRLIYYSQIVNDFQKGDIAEGYSVSREKKESFPLTVTSAQKNPTAFYLCASSIDRRQDYGYTFGSGTRLTVV.

This chain links TRBV6-5 with TRBJ1-4; D gene uncertain. Germline CDR1 reads MNHEY; CDR2 reads SVGAGI. The V end lost 2 bases, the J end lost 8 bases, and 9 bases lay between the germline ends. CDR3 size: 13 residues. CDR3 nucleotides: TGTGCCAGCAGTTACAAGTTTCGCGAAAAACTGTTTTTT. Protein product: CASSYKFREKLFF.

The genes are TRBV19 and TRBJ1-1; 10 nucleotides agree with TRBD1. The germline V gene encodes CDR1 LNHDA and CDR2 SQIVND (reference sequence). V lost 5 bases, J lost 7 bases, and 13 bases stayed unmatched. The CDR3 is made up of 16 amino acids. The CDR3 here is CASSPLRDRGEIEAFF. DNA for the CDR3: TGTGCCAGTAGTCCTCTCCGGGACAGGGGCGAAATTGAAGCTTTCTTT.

In this sample, this clone turned up once. This chain links TRBV9 with TRBJ2-3, with D possibly being TRBD1 or TRBD2 (5 bases each). The CDR3 has 14 residues. CDR1 and CDR2 (germline): SGDLS, YYNGEE. The V end lost 2 bases, the J end lost 7 bases, and 14 bases lay between the germline ends. CDR3 in amino acids: CASSVTGLSNTQYF. The CDR3 DNA follows: TGTGCCAGCAGCGTTACGGGGCTTTCAAATACGCAGTATTTT.

Only a few counts were recorded for this clone. The chain is built from TRBV2 and TRBJ1-2; D is unclear. Trimming took off 2 bases at V and 0 bases at J, with 4 bases between the two ends. Germline CDR1 SNHLY, CDR2 FYNNEI. The CDR3 sequence is 13 residues long. The CDR3 loop reads CASSERANYGYTF. In DNA form, the CDR3 reads TGTGCCAGCAGTGAACGGGCTAACTATGGCTACACCTTC.

The chain links TRBV9 to TRBJ1-4, with 8 bases fitting TRBD1. Germline CDR1 is SGDLS and CDR2 is YYNGEE. With V trimmed by 5 bases and J by 2 bases, 14 bases remained unmatched. This CDR3 spans 18 amino acids. The CDR3 region is CASSRTGSSGTTNEKLFF. The CDR3 bases are TGTGCCAGCAGTAGGACAGGGTCCAGTGGCACCACTAATGAAAAACTGTTTTTT.

The table lists this clone with a few counts. V is TRBV10-1 and J is TRBJ1-4; 8 bases line up with TRBD1. V lost 3 bases and J lost 8; bases outside the gene matches: 11. The germline gives CDR1 WNHNN, CDR2 SYGVQD (reference sequence). There are 16 residues in the CDR3. CDR3 residues: CASSDNAGTGGEKLFF. CDR3 coding DNA: TGCGCCAGCAGTGATAATGCCGGGACAGGAGGCGAAAAACTGTTTTTT.

This clone was seen more than once but under ten times. This chain joins TRBV12-5 and TRBJ1-1; the D is unclear. CDR1 LGHNT and CDR2 FRNRAP come from the germline V gene. V dropped 6 bases and J dropped 3 bases, with 8 bases sitting between them. The CDR3 is 12 amino acids. The CDR3 DNA is TGTGCTAGTGGCCGTGGGGACACTGAAGCTTTCTTT. Encoded protein: CASGRGDTEAFF. Based on the CDR3 plus reference TRBV12-5 and TRBJ1-1, the full variable domain is DARVTQTPRHKVTEMGQEVTMRCQPILGHNTVFWYRQTMMQGLELLAYFRNRAPLDDSGMPKDRFSAEMPDATLATLKIQPSEPRDSAVYFCASGRGDTEAFFGQGTRLTVV.

The gene calls are TRBV5-4 and TRBJ2-1; 12 bases align to TRBD2. This CDR3 has 16 residues. Trimming took 4 bases from V and 6 from J; bases not matched to a gene: 8. Looked up from germline, CDR1 is SGHNT and CDR2 is YYREEE (reference sequence). The CDR3, as DNA: TGTGCCAGCAGCATGGGGGCGACTAGCGGGGGCAATGAGCAGTTCTTC. Its protein is CASSMGATSGGNEQFF. Complete variable domain (other parts from reference TRBV5-4 and TRBJ2-1): ETGVTQSPTHLIKTRGQQVTLRCSSQSGHNTVSWYQQALGQGPQFIFQYYREEENGRGNFPPRFSGLQFPNYSSELNVNALELDDSALYLCASSMGATSGGNEQFFGPGTRLTVL.

The chain uses TRBV5-8 and TRBJ1-5, with D tentatively TRBD1 (5 bases). Trimming removed 4 bases from V and 8 bases from J, with 19 bases in between. CDR3 length: 15 residues. Germline V gene sequence: CDR1 SGHTS, CDR2 YDEGEE. The CDR3 sequence is CASSAMVDPREPQHF. CDR3 coding DNA: TGTGCCAGCAGCGCCATGGTGGACCCCAGGGAGCCCCAGCATTTT.

The chain uses TRBV6-5 and TRBJ2-1; 8 bases are shared with TRBD2. J gave up 4 bases and V 6 bases, and 5 bases lay outside the gene matches. The CDR3 contains 14 residues. The germline gives CDR1 MNHEY, CDR2 SVGAGI. The CDR3 here is CASSRGGGYNEQFF. Here the CDR3 DNA reads TGTGCCAGCAGCCGGGGGGGAGGTTACAATGAGCAGTTCTTC.

The chain couples TRBV19 to TRBJ2-3, with D unresolved. This CDR3 region has 14 residues. CDR1 and CDR2 (germline): LNHDA, SQIVND (reference sequence). V dropped 3 bases and J dropped 0 bases, with 7 bases sitting between them. The CDR3 here is CASSMQVSTDTQYF. Written as DNA, the CDR3 is TGTGCCAGTAGTATGCAAGTGAGCACAGATACGCAGTATTTT.

This rearrangement joins TRBV5-1 to TRBJ2-5; D is possibly TRBD2 (6 bases). CDR1 and CDR2 from the germline V gene are SGHRS and YFSETQ. This CDR3 region has 18 residues. V lost 4 bases, J lost 1 base, and 23 bases lay in between. The CDR3 sequence is CASSVRPQLGGTQETQYF. Here the CDR3 DNA reads TGCGCCAGCAGCGTCAGACCCCAGCTTGGCGGGACCCAAGAGACCCAGTACTTC.

The chain couples TRBV5-1 to TRBJ2-5; 7 positions match TRBD2. The CDR3 is 15 residues long. Germline V gives CDR1 SGHRS, CDR2 YFSETQ. After removal of 0 bases from V and 5 bases from J, the junction contained 7 bases not matched to a gene. The CDR3 is CASSLVAREGETQYF. As DNA, the CDR3 is TGCGCCAGCAGCTTGGTGGCCAGGGAGGGGGAGACCCAGTACTTC.

V gene TRBV10-3 combines with J gene TRBJ2-2, with TRBD2 matching 7 bases. This CDR3 region has 18 residues. The germline gives CDR1 ENHRY, CDR2 SYGVKD. Germline trimming cut 5 bases from V and 3 bases from J; bases unmatched to any gene: 15. CDR3 loop: CAISSLPMAGDYTGELFF. The CDR3 DNA reads as TGTGCCATCAGTTCACTCCCTATGGCGGGGGACTACACCGGGGAGCTGTTTTTT.

The CDR3 region is CASSSRLAGDPYNEQFF. The DNA for the CDR3 is TGTGCCAGCAGCTCCAGACTTGCGGGGGACCCCTACAATGAGCAGTTCTTC. The chain links TRBV7-2 to TRBJ2-1, with TRBD2 matching over 7 bases. Germline V gene sequence: CDR1 SGHTA, CDR2 FQGNSA. Trimming at V came to 4 bases and at J to 2 bases, leaving 11 bases not matched to a gene. This CDR3 is 17 amino acids long.

V usage is TRBV2 and J usage is TRBJ1-1; TRBD1 is a possible D gene (5 bases). Germline assignment: CDR1 SNHLY and CDR2 FYNNEI. The V and J ends lost 4 bases and 11 bases respectively, with 14 bases between them. This CDR3 comprises 12 residues. CDR3 nucleotide sequence: TGTGCCAGCAGTGTGGGGGGACGTGAGGCTTTCTTT. Residues: CASSVGGREAFF.

The chain combines TRBV6-5 with TRBJ1-6; 9 nucleotides match TRBD1. Germline V gives CDR1 MNHEY, CDR2 SVGAGI. Trimming at V came to 0 bases and at J to 10 bases, leaving 7 bases not matched to a gene. The CDR3 runs 16 residues. CDR3 amino acids: CASSYSDRGRGSPLHF. CDR3 nucleotides: TGTGCCAGCAGTTACTCGGACAGGGGCCGGGGATCACCCCTCCACTTT.

This chain connects TRBV24-1 to TRBJ2-3; maybe TRBD1 (6 bases). In germline, CDR1 is KGHDR, CDR2 SFDVKD. Between the trimmed V and J ends, which lost 6 bases and 0 bases, there was a span of 9 bases. The CDR3 covers 14 residues. The CDR3 DNA follows: TGTGCCACCAGTCGGGGACAAAGCACAGATACGCAGTATTTT. Residues: CATSRGQSTDTQYF.